These T cell receptor beta chains were read from a single sample in a study of tumor-infiltrating lymphocytes in oesophageal squamous cell carcinoma. TCRdb used MiXCR to reprocess the PCR reads, holding one entry per CDR3 protein. The sample lists some 18,000 distinct CDR3 sequences, about two fifths occurring once. Sequenced input: normal esophageal tissue next to the tumor. The receptors were sampled from a male donor with esophageal squamous cell carcinoma. CDR3s include the opening cysteine and the closing phenylalanine or tryptophan. A clone size is listed for some rows: how often the clone was seen (once, few, many), or a class if it is expanded.

clone size: once
J gene: TRBJ2-5
V gene: TRBV7-9
CDR3 protein: CASSFSTGAYTGELYF

clone size: many
J gene: TRBJ2-3
V gene: TRBV19
CDR3 protein: CASSSTPGDTQYF

clone size: NA
J gene: TRBJ1-1
V gene: TRBV7-6
CDR3 protein: CASSLRTGMNTEAFF

clone size: NA
J gene: TRBJ2-2
V gene: TRBV27
CDR3 protein: CASSASGRFTGELFF

clone size: many
J gene: TRBJ2-3
V gene: TRBV6-1
CDR3 protein: CASSESQGVNTQYF

clone size: many
J gene: TRBJ2-1
V gene: TRBV27
CDR3 protein: CASSPPQLLGEGRNNEQFF

clone size: many
J gene: TRBJ2-3
V gene: TRBV5-1
CDR3 protein: CASSFSGASTDTQYF

clone size: many
J gene: TRBJ2-7
V gene: TRBV11-3
CDR3 protein: CASSLDTYEQYF

clone size: NA
J gene: TRBJ1-2
V gene: TRBV7-2
CDR3 protein: CASSTYRGSYGYTF

clone size: NA
J gene: TRBJ1-6
V gene: TRBV6-8
CDR3 protein: CASSYSGPYNSPLHF

clone size: few
J gene: TRBJ1-1
V gene: TRBV7-2
CDR3 protein: CASSHGRVNTEAFF

clone size: many
J gene: TRBJ1-5
V gene: TRBV6-1
CDR3 protein: CASRGDLGSNQPQHF

clone size: many
J gene: NA
V gene: TRBV18
CDR3 protein: CASSPLLWTGGDPDEQYF

clone size: NA
J gene: TRBJ2-3
V gene: TRBV5-1
CDR3 protein: CASSLALGYSTDTQYF

clone size: NA
J gene: TRBJ1-2
V gene: TRBV7-8
CDR3 protein: CASSVTGEGAYGYTF

clone size: NA
J gene: TRBJ2-3
V gene: TRBV7-2
CDR3 protein: CASSPQAGATDTQYF

clone size: NA
J gene: TRBJ1-1
V gene: TRBV7-6
CDR3 protein: CASSSTRPGDKAFF

clone size: NA
J gene: TRBJ2-5
V gene: TRBV6-2/TRBV6-3
CDR3 protein: CASSYSWQTQYF

clone size: NA
J gene: TRBJ2-3
V gene: TRBV28
CDR3 protein: CASSLSTSGIGETQYF

clone size: many
J gene: TRBJ1-4
V gene: TRBV5-5
CDR3 protein: CASSTQQGAQEKLFF

clone size: many
J gene: TRBJ2-7
V gene: TRBV28
CDR3 protein: CASSKVAGAYEQYF

clone size: NA
J gene: TRBJ2-6
V gene: TRBV7-3
CDR3 protein: CASSSRASGANVLTF

clone size: many
J gene: TRBJ2-1
V gene: TRBV5-6
CDR3 protein: CASSRRGLAGYIIYNEQFF

clone size: NA
J gene: TRBJ2-3
V gene: TRBV6-1
CDR3 protein: CASSSDGTDTQYF

clone size: NA
J gene: TRBJ2-5
V gene: TRBV12-5
CDR3 protein: CASGFGLAYQETQYF

clone size: NA
J gene: TRBJ2-1
V gene: TRBV6-6
CDR3 protein: CASSYSFAPGGNEQFF

clone size: NA
J gene: TRBJ2-7
V gene: TRBV3-1
CDR3 protein: CASSLRTSGLSYEQYF

clone size: NA
J gene: TRBJ2-5
V gene: TRBV24-1
CDR3 protein: CATSDWQGSQETQYF

clone size: NA
J gene: NA
V gene: TRBV7-2
CDR3 protein: CASSLLSGGWDEQFF

clone size: NA
J gene: NA
V gene: TRBV7-2
CDR3 protein: CASSLTGGHRDEQFF

clone size: many
J gene: TRBJ2-1
V gene: TRBV11-2
CDR3 protein: CASSLDRVGGSYNEQFF

clone size: once
J gene: TRBJ2-3
V gene: TRBV7-3
CDR3 protein: CASSFNGGDTQYF

clone size: many
J gene: TRBJ1-5
V gene: TRBV12-3/TRBV12-4
CDR3 protein: CASSFVVVESYSNQPQHF